These 26 T cell receptor beta chains were all obtained from the same sample, sequenced in a study of cytomegalovirus exposure and HLA in healthy donors. 60 Vbeta and 13 Jbeta primers were used in PCR. Sequencing used immunoSEQ multiplex PCR; TCRdb keeps in-frame clones, though not all of them. The sample has approximately 160,000 clones; around three quarters are singletons. Source material: PBMCs. The receptor source for this set is a woman aged 25 to 39 in good health and CMV-seronegative.

The chain employs TRBV5-6 and TRBJ1-1, with TRBD1 matching 10 bases. V shed 4 bases, J shed 5 bases, and the junction held 5 bases outside the gene matches. Per germline, CDR1 SGHDT and CDR2 YYEEEE. This CDR3 is built from 14 residues. CDR3 in amino acids: CASSGTGVRTEAFF. CDR3 sequence (DNA): TGTGCCAGCAGCGGGACAGGGGTAAGGACTGAAGCTTTCTTT.

This clone occurred a few times. The chain combines TRBV29-1 with TRBJ2-3; 7 positions agree with TRBD2. The CDR3 consists of 17 residues. Trimming removed 3 bases from V and 2 bases from J; junction bases left unmatched: 14. The germline V gene encodes CDR1 SQVTM and CDR2 ANQGSEA. For the CDR3, the DNA is TGCAGCGTTGACTATCTAGGGTCTAGCGGATACACAGATACGCAGTATTTT. Translated, it gives CSVDYLGSSGYTDTQYF.

The chain uses TRBV5-1 and TRBJ2-6, with D uncertain. V gave up 4 bases and J gave up 1 base, with 9 bases separating them. The CDR3 totals 15 residues. Germline-derived CDR1 and CDR2 are SGHRS and YFSETQ. The CDR3 loop is CASSTLLSGANVLTF. The CDR3 DNA follows: TGCGCCAGCAGCACTCTCCTATCTGGGGCCAACGTCCTGACTTTC.

This chain connects TRBV13 to TRBJ2-7; D might be TRBD1 (6 bases). The length of the CDR3 is 12 residues. Germline lookup yields CDR1 PRHDT and CDR2 FYEKMQ (reference sequence). Trimming removed 3 bases from V and 6 bases from J, with 9 bases in between. CDR3 in DNA: TGTGCCAGCAGCTTGGGACAATCCGAGCAGTACTTC. Translated, it gives CASSLGQSEQYF.

The chain recombines TRBV6-5 with TRBJ1-2, with 8 bases lining up with TRBD1. The junction had 8 bases not matched to a gene; V was cut back by 3 bases and J by 8 bases. CDR3 size: 14 residues. From germline, CDR1 is MNHEY and CDR2 SVGAGI. DNA for the CDR3: TGTGCCAGCAGTTATGGTCAGGGGGCGAGGGGCTACACCTTC. This codes for CASSYGQGARGYTF.

This clone was observed a few times. This rearrangement joins TRBV5-1 to TRBJ1-1, with D possibly being TRBD1 (5 bases). Trimming took off 6 bases at V and 1 base at J, with 16 bases between the two ends. Looked up from germline, CDR1 is SGHRS and CDR2 is YFSETQ. The CDR3 extends over 15 amino acids. CDR3 bases: TGCGCCAGCACTTCCCTAGACAGCGCGAACACTGAAGCTTTCTTT. It codes for CASTSLDSANTEAFF.

This chain links TRBV28 with TRBJ2-1; TRBD2 matches at 13 bases. CDR1 is MDHEN and CDR2 is SYDVKM in the germline V gene. This CDR3 spans 14 amino acids. V was pared by 3 bases and J by 10 bases, with 3 bases of the junction left unmatched. This CDR3 is CASSFGTSGKEQFF. The CDR3 DNA sequence: TGTGCCAGCAGTTTTGGGACTAGCGGGAAAGAGCAGTTCTTC. Supplemented by reference TRBV28 and TRBJ2-1, the full variable domain reads DVKVTQSSRYLVKRTGEKVFLECVQDMDHENMFWYRQDPGLGLRLIYFSYDVKMKEKGDIPEGYSVSREKKERFSLILESASTNQTSMYLCASSFGTSGKEQFFGPGTRLTVL.

This clone has just one count. The chain uses TRBV5-1 and TRBJ2-7, with TRBD1 identical over 10 bases. Losses at the gene ends were 4 bases for V and 4 bases for J; bases not matched to a gene: 17. From germline, CDR1 is SGHRS and CDR2 YFSETQ. This CDR3 comprises 18 residues. The CDR3 DNA sequence: TGCGCCAGCAGCCTACAGGCCTCGGGACAGGGGTCGTTATACGAGCAGTACTTC. Amino acids: CASSLQASGQGSLYEQYF.

This clone has a handful of counts. This chain joins TRBV11-2 and TRBJ2-7; 8 positions match TRBD1. The CDR3 consists of 15 residues. Germline V gene data show CDR1 as SGHAT and CDR2 as FQNNGV. With V trimmed by 5 bases and J by 7 bases, 13 bases remained unmatched. Here the CDR3 DNA reads TGTGCCAGCAGCACCCGACAGGGGCTAGCGCGGGAGCAGTACTTC. Amino acid sequence: CASSTRQGLAREQYF.

In DNA, the CDR3 is TGTGCCAGCAGTGTCCCTGGGAGGGACGAGCAGTACTTC. Amino acid sequence: CASSVPGRDEQYF. This rearrangement joins TRBV25-1 to TRBJ2-7; 7 bases fit TRBD2. There are 13 residues in the CDR3. The V and J ends lost 4 bases and 5 bases, in that order; junction bases with no gene match: 5. The germline CDR1 and CDR2 sequences are MGHDK and SYGVNS.

The rearrangement joins TRBV19 to TRBJ1-2; TRBD1 aligns across 7 bases. J gave up 3 bases and V 5 bases, and 6 bases lay outside the gene matches. The CDR3 totals 14 residues. Germline V lookup: CDR1 LNHDA, CDR2 SQIVND (reference sequence). DNA of the CDR3: TGTGCCAGTAGTGTAGGACAGGCCTACTATGGCTACACCTTC. Its protein product is CASSVGQAYYGYTF.

The J gene is TRBJ2-2, the V gene TRBV5-6, with 9 bases lining up with TRBD2. The CDR3 spans 18 residues. CDR1 is SGHDT and CDR2 is YYEEEE in the germline V gene. V dropped 3 bases and J dropped 5; count of bases not matched to a gene: 14. The CDR3 DNA follows: TGTGCCAGCAGCTCCCGGAGATTAGCGGGAGTAGGGACCGGGGAGCTGTTTTTT. Protein product: CASSSRRLAGVGTGELFF.

The chain combines TRBV29-1 with TRBJ2-1; D may be TRBD1 (5 bases). Germline lookup yields CDR1 SQVTM and CDR2 ANQGSEA. The CDR3 contains 16 residues. Deletions cut 6 bases from V and 0 bases from J, with 18 bases between. The CDR3 sequence is CSVPIQTESSYNEQFF. The CDR3 DNA follows: TGCAGCGTCCCTATTCAGACAGAAAGCTCCTACAATGAGCAGTTCTTC.

This clone was observed a few times. The genes are TRBV19 and TRBJ1-2; the D gene is possibly TRBD1 (5 bases). V gave up 7 bases and J gave up 5 bases, with 29 bases separating them. Per germline, CDR1 LNHDA and CDR2 SQIVND (reference sequence). The CDR3 is 18 residues long. The CDR3 nucleotides read TGTGCCAGTAAAATCGACGGAAGAGGGACTTATATTCGGTATGGCTACACCTTC. This gives the protein CASKIDGRGTYIRYGYTF.

The DNA for the CDR3 is TGTGCCAGCAGCTTAGACCTAGGCCAAGAGACCCAGTACTTC. This sequence encodes CASSLDLGQETQYF. The V gene is TRBV7-2, the J gene TRBJ2-5; no definite D call. The CDR3 is 14 residues long. V lost 1 base and J 1 base, leaving 7 bases between the germline ends. Germline V gives CDR1 SGHTA, CDR2 FQGNSA. Supplemented by reference TRBV7-2 and TRBJ2-5, the full variable domain reads GAGVSQSPSNKVTEKGKDVELRCDPISGHTALYWYRQSLGQGLEFLIYFQGNSAPDKSGLPSDRFSAERTGGSVSTLTIQRTQQEDSAVYLCASSLDLGQETQYFGPGTRLLVL.

The chain has TRBV29-1 and TRBJ2-3; maybe TRBD2 (5 bases). Germline CDR1 is SQVTM and CDR2 is ANQGSEA. The CDR3 has 15 amino acids. Trimming shortened V by 2 bases and J by 6 bases, and 18 bases separated the two germline ends. The CDR3 reads CSVENRRAGSDTQYF. The CDR3 DNA is TGCAGCGTTGAAAACCGAAGGGCGGGCTCCGATACGCAGTATTTT.

The chain carries TRBV9 and TRBJ1-1; D unresolved. Germline V gene sequence: CDR1 SGDLS, CDR2 YYNGEE. The CDR3 loop spans 12 amino acids. Trimming cost V 4 bases and J 7 bases, with 11 bases left between them. The CDR3, as DNA: TGTGCCAGCAGCTCCCCGACGGGTGAAGCTTTCTTT. Protein sequence: CASSSPTGEAFF.

The chain's CDR3 is CASRSPTSEQETQYF. CDR3 DNA: TGCGCCAGCAGATCACCGACTAGCGAGCAAGAGACCCAGTACTTC. This rearrangement joins TRBV5-1 to TRBJ2-5; TRBD2 aligns across 8 bases. V lost 5 bases and J lost 2; bases outside the gene matches: 8. This CDR3 spans 15 amino acids. The germline V gene encodes CDR1 SGHRS and CDR2 YFSETQ.

This sequence joins TRBV29-1 and TRBJ2-1, with TRBD1 matching over 8 bases. J was trimmed by 7 bases and V by 7 bases; bases with no gene match: 3. CDR3 length equals 11 residues. CDR1 is SQVTM, CDR2 ANQGSEA, per germline. The CDR3 nucleotides read TGCAGCGGGGGACAGGTGAATGAGCAGTTCTTC. Translation gives CSGGQVNEQFF.

This clone has a count of ten or more. The V and J genes are TRBV28 and TRBJ1-2; D unresolved. From germline, CDR1 is MDHEN and CDR2 SYDVKM. The V and J ends lost 6 bases and 3 bases respectively, with 14 bases between them. The CDR3 is 14 residues long. The CDR3 sequence is CASSPVSVDYGYTF. CDR3 nucleotides: TGTGCCAGCAGCCCCGTGAGTGTGGACTATGGCTACACCTTC.

J is TRBJ1-2 and V is TRBV5-1; D is uncertain. V was clipped by 0 bases and J by 7 bases, with 10 bases between them. The CDR3 extends over 13 amino acids. Germline-derived CDR1 and CDR2 are SGHRS and YFSETQ. CDR3 protein: CASSLGLGGGYTF. CDR3 DNA sequence: TGCGCCAGCAGCTTGGGCTTGGGAGGTGGCTACACCTTC.

The chain is built from TRBV5-4 and TRBJ2-7; 7 positions match TRBD2. Trimming at V came to 3 bases and at J to 6 bases, leaving 15 bases not matched to a gene. Germline CDR1 and CDR2: SGHNT and YYREEE (reference sequence). There are 16 residues in the CDR3. CDR3 sequence reads: CASSSATARGVGEQYF. The CDR3 DNA follows: TGTGCCAGCAGCTCCGCAACCGCCCGGGGGGTGGGCGAGCAGTACTTC.

This clone was detected a few times. The chain has TRBV23-1 and TRBJ1-2, with 12 positions matching TRBD1. TRBV23-1 falls under the ORF class, with uncertain function. J gave up 5 bases and V 0 bases, and 7 bases lay outside the gene matches. The CDR3 consists of 17 residues. CDR3 sequence reads: CASSQSAWDRGRYGYTF. The CDR3, as DNA: TGCGCCAGCAGTCAATCAGCCTGGGACAGGGGGCGTTATGGCTACACCTTC.

This clone was seen more than once but under ten times. V usage is TRBV7-7 and J usage is TRBJ2-5, with TRBD2 matching 13 bases. Germline V gene sequence: CDR1 SSHAT, CDR2 FNYEAQ (reference sequence). The CDR3 is made up of 15 amino acids. The junction had 6 bases not matched to a gene; V was cut back by 2 bases and J by 9 bases. CDR3 sequence: CASSLQLAGGGPQYF. CDR3 in DNA: TGTGCCAGCAGCTTACAACTAGCGGGAGGGGGGCCCCAGTACTTC.

The rearrangement uses TRBV10-1 and TRBJ2-1, with a weak D call TRBD2 (6 bases). The CDR3 totals 15 residues. Trimming took off 0 bases at V and 5 bases at J, with 11 bases between the two ends. The V gene's germline CDR1 is WNHNN and CDR2 SYGVQD (reference sequence). This CDR3 is CASSESTGANNEQFF. The CDR3 nucleotides are TGCGCCAGCAGTGAGTCCACGGGAGCCAACAATGAGCAGTTCTTC.

The J gene is TRBJ1-2, the V gene TRBV11-2; the match to TRBD1 covers 9 bases. Germline-derived CDR1 and CDR2 are SGHAT and FQNNGV. CDR3 length: 15 amino acids. The junction had 9 bases not matched to a gene; V was cut back by 2 bases and J by 8 bases. The CDR3 coding sequence is TGTGCCAGCAGCTTAAACACCGGGACAGGGACGGGCTACACCTTC. Residues: CASSLNTGTGTGYTF.